Listed below are T cell receptor beta chains from one sample, sequenced in a study of shared clonotypes between healthy human individuals. TCRdb's table, derived via immunoSEQ multiplex PCR, lists solely in-frame clones and lacks some. The table includes a few million clones, approximately 92% detected once. The specimen was naive CD4+ T cells sorted from blood. The receptors derive from a man between 18 and 35 years old in good health. Each CDR3 is given with its conserved first and last residue. A D gene is named only where the DNA matches it firmly. Rows may omit the clone size; those that give it use once, few, many or a size class.

TRBV28	TRBJ2-7	.	.	TGTGCCAGCAGTTTATCCCTGGATATCTCAAAAGGCTACGAGCAGTACTTC	CASSLSLDISKGYEQYF
TRBV6-1	TRBJ2-3	.	.	TGTGCCAGCAGCGGGGGGCCGTCTCTCACAGATACGCAGTATTTT	CASSGGPSLTDTQYF
TRBV13	TRBJ2-5	.	.	TGTGCCAGCAGCTTAAAAGTGTCAGTCGAGTATGAGACCCAGTACTTC	CASSLKVSVEYETQYF
TRBV28	TRBJ1-6	TRBD1	few	TGTGCCAGCAGTTCACGACAGGGTGGGCGCCGGTCACCCCTCCACTTT	CASSSRQGGRRSPLHF
TRBV4-1	TRBJ2-7	.	.	TGCGCCAGCAGCCAAGGGGCCCCCAGCCGTGGCTTTACCTACGAGCAGTACTTC	CASSQGAPSRGFTYEQYF
TRBV2	TRBJ2-7	TRBD1	.	TGTGCCAGCAGTCGGACAGGGAGCTACGAGCAGTACTTC	CASSRTGSYEQYF
TRBV6-6	TRBJ2-1	.	.	TGTGCCAGCAGCGAGACGGGGGCGGCCTACAATGAGCAGTTCTTC	CASSETGAAYNEQFF
TRBV7-2	TRBJ2-6	.	.	TGTGCCAGCAGCTTCGCAGGGTCCTCTGGGGCCAACGTCCTGACTTTC	CASSFAGSSGANVLTF
TRBV15	TRBJ2-6	TRBD1	.	TGTGCCACCAGCCCAGGGGGATCTGGGGCCAACGTCCTGACTTTC	CATSPGGSGANVLTF
TRBV5-1	TRBJ1-4	.	.	TGCGCCAGCAGCTCGTCTTACGCAACTAATGAAAAACTGTTTTTT	CASSSSYATNEKLFF
TRBV5-1	TRBJ2-7	.	.	TGCGCCAGCAGCTTGTCACAGGGTAACGAGCAGTACTTC	CASSLSQGNEQYF
TRBV19	TRBJ1-5	TRBD1	.	TGTGCCAGCCGGGACAGGGGAAATCAGCCCCAGCATTTT	CASRDRGNQPQHF
TRBV6-6	TRBJ1-2	.	.	TGTGCCACCAGCCAGGGCAACTATGGCTACACCTTC	CATSQGNYGYTF
TRBV30	TRBJ1-1	.	.	TGTGCCTGGAGTGCTTTGGGTGGCGGGACTGAAGCTTTCTTT	CAWSALGGGTEAFF
TRBV30	TRBJ2-2	.	.	TGTGCCTGGAGTAGGAATCGTAAAAGCACCGGGGAGCTGTTTTTT	CAWSRNRKSTGELFF
TRBV28	TRBJ1-4	TRBD1	.	TGTGCCAGCAGCCAACAGGGGGCATACACTAATGAAAAACTGTTTTTT	CASSQQGAYTNEKLFF
TRBV19	TRBJ1-4	TRBD1	.	TGTGCCAGTAGTACTCTCCGGGACAGGGAGCGAGAAAAACTGTTTTTT	CASSTLRDREREKLFF
TRBV5-1	TRBJ2-2	.	.	TGCGCCAGCAGCTTGCGGGCAGGGAACACCGGGGAGCTGTTTTTT	CASSLRAGNTGELFF
TRBV5-4	TRBJ2-7	TRBD2	.	TGTGCCAGCAGCCCTGGACTAGCGGGGATAACCTACGAGCAGTACTTC	CASSPGLAGITYEQYF
TRBV6-1	TRBJ2-7	TRBD2	few	TGTGCCAGCAGTGAAAGGACTAGCTTCTCCTACGAGCAGTACTTC	CASSERTSFSYEQYF
TRBV10-3	TRBJ2-7	TRBD1	.	TGTGCCATCAGTGAAACACAGGGGAGAGGCGAGCAGTACTTC	CAISETQGRGEQYF
TRBV5-1	TRBJ2-7	.	.	TGCGCCAGCAGCTTGGCCGTGGCGACTTACGGGCAGTACTTC	CASSLAVATYGQYF
TRBV2	TRBJ2-2	.	.	TGTGCCAGCAGATACAGGGCGAACACCGGGGAGCTGTTTTTT	CASRYRANTGELFF
TRBV7-9	TRBJ2-2	.	.	TGTGCCAGCAGCCGACCTTTAGGCGGGGAGCTGTTTTTT	CASSRPLGGELFF
TRBV9	TRBJ1-3	TRBD1	once	TGTGCCAGCAGCCCCCGGGGACAGGGGGCAGCTGGAGCTGGAAACACCATATATTTT	CASSPRGQGAAGAGNTIYF
TRBV27	TRBJ1-4	.	.	TGTGCCAGCAGTTTAGGGGGTCAGGGTACTGCTAATGAAAAACTGTTTTTT	CASSLGGQGTANEKLFF
TRBV5-1	TRBJ2-7	.	.	TGCGCCAGCAGCTTGGAAGCAGGGGTATCCTACGAGCAGTACTTC	CASSLEAGVSYEQYF
TRBV6-5	TRBJ2-5	.	.	TGTGCCAGCAGTTACTCGATAGCCCAAGAGACCCAGTACTTC	CASSYSIAQETQYF
TRBV5-1	TRBJ2-2	TRBD1	.	TGCGCCAGCGGGACAGGGCACGCAGACACCGGGGAGCTGTTTTTT	CASGTGHADTGELFF
TRBV6-5	TRBJ1-1	.	.	TGTGCCAGCAGTTCCACCGGTACTGAAGCTTTCTTT	CASSSTGTEAFF
TRBV7-7	TRBJ2-3	.	.	TGTGCTAGCAGCTTATCGTCCGGCACAGATACGCAGTATTTT	CASSLSSGTDTQYF
TRBV28	TRBJ1-1	.	.	TGTGCCAGCAGTTTACATACTAGGACAGCGAACACTGAAGCTTTCTTT	CASSLHTRTANTEAFF
TRBV30	TRBJ1-4	.	.	TGTGCCTGGTCGGACAGCCCGAGGAATGAAAAACTGTTTTTT	CAWSDSPRNEKLFF
TRBV4-3	TRBJ2-7	.	.	TGCGCCAGCAGCCAAGAAAACGGATCCGAGCAGTACTTC	CASSQENGSEQYF
TRBV5-1	TRBJ1-1	.	.	TGCGCCAGCAGCTTGCAGACGAACACTGAAGCTTTCTTT	CASSLQTNTEAFF
TRBV18	TRBJ2-3	.	.	TGTGCCAGCTCACTGGAGTTGCCTGGCACAGATACGCAGTATTTT	CASSLELPGTDTQYF
TRBV7-2	TRBJ1-1	.	.	TGTGCCAGCAGCTTAGAAGGTGGCAACACTGAAGCTTTCTTT	CASSLEGGNTEAFF
TRBV6-5	TRBJ2-2	TRBD1	.	TGTGCCAGCAGTTACCAGGGGGCGCGCACCGGGGAGCTGTTTTTT	CASSYQGARTGELFF
TRBV7-9	TRBJ2-3	.	.	TGTGCCAGCTCCTCGGGAAGGGGGGGCACAGATACGCAGTATTTT	CASSSGRGGTDTQYF
TRBV18	TRBJ2-5	.	.	TGTGCCAGCTCACCAGGATCCGGAAAAGAGACCCAGTACTTC	CASSPGSGKETQYF
TRBV9	TRBJ2-7	.	.	TGTGCCAGCAGCGTAGGAGAGGGGGCGGGGAACGAGCAGTACTTC	CASSVGEGAGNEQYF
TRBV6-1	TRBJ1-4	.	.	TGTGCCAGCAGTGAACAGGGAAGAACTAATGAAAAACTGTTTTTT	CASSEQGRTNEKLFF
TRBV6-1	TRBJ1-2	TRBD1	once	TGTGCCAGCAGTCCAGGGACAGGGAAAGATGGCTACACCTTC	CASSPGTGKDGYTF
TRBV18	TRBJ2-7	.	.	TGTGCCAGCTCACGGTCCAGCGCCTACGAGCAGTACTTC	CASSRSSAYEQYF
TRBV9	TRBJ2-5	TRBD1	.	TGTGCCAGCAGCCCCGACAGGGTATCGGGAGAGACCCAGTACTTC	CASSPDRVSGETQYF
TRBV7-9	TRBJ2-2	TRBD1	.	TGTGCCAGCAGCTTAGCCTCCGGGACAGGGGTCGGGGAGCTGTTTTTT	CASSLASGTGVGELFF
TRBV10-3	TRBJ2-7	TRBD1	.	TGTGCCATCAGCTATGGACAGGGGTACGAGCAGTACTTC	CAISYGQGYEQYF
TRBV14	TRBJ2-6	.	.	TGTGCCAGCAGCCCCCAAGACGGGGCCAACGTCCTGACTTTC	CASSPQDGANVLTF
TRBV7-6	TRBJ1-1	.	.	TGTGCCAGCAGCCACACAGGGAATCTAGCCGGTGAAGCTTTCTTT	CASSHTGNLAGEAFF
TRBV2	TRBJ2-5	.	.	TGTGCCAGCAGTGAAGTCGAGGGCCGGGGTGAGACCCAGTACTTC	CASSEVEGRGETQYF
TRBV9	TRBJ1-1	.	.	TGTGCCAGCAGCGTAGACGGGAGGGGTTGGAGCACTGAAGCTTTCTTT	CASSVDGRGWSTEAFF
TRBV5-6	TRBJ1-2	TRBD1	.	TGTGCCAGCAGCGTAGACAGGGGTCGGACTGGCTACACCTTC	CASSVDRGRTGYTF
TRBV10-3	TRBJ2-2	TRBD2	.	TGTGCCATCAGGACTAGCGGGGGGACCGGGGAGCTGTTTTTT	CAIRTSGGTGELFF
TRBV18	TRBJ2-2	TRBD1	.	TGTGCCAGCTCAGCCAGACAGGGGATGTCCGGGGAGCTGTTTTTT	CASSARQGMSGELFF